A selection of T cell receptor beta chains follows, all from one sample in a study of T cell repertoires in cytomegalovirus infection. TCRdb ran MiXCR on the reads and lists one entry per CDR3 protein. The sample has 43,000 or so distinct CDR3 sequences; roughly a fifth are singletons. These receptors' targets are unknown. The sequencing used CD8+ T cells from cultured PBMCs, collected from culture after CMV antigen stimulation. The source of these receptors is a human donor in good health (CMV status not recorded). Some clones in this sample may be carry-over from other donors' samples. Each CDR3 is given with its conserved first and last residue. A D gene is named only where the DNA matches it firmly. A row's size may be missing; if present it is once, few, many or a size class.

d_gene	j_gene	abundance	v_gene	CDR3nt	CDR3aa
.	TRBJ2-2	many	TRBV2	TGTGCCAGCAGTGTTTATGATGTCACCGGGGAGCTGTTTTTT	CASSVYDVTGELFF
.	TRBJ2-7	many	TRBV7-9	TGTGCCAGCAGCTTAACAGCCTCCTACGAGCAGTACTTC	CASSLTASYEQYF
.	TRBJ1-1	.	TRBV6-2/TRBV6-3	TGTGCCAGCAGTGCCGCCCCATTGAACACTGAAGCTTTCTTT	CASSAAPLNTEAFF
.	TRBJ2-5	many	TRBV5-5	TGTGCCAGCATCCAGGGAGAGTACCAAGAGACCCAGTACTTC	CASIQGEYQETQYF
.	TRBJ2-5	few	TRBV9	TGTGCCAGCAGCCCTACAGGACAGCCGACAGAGACCCAGTACTTC	CASSPTGQPTETQYF
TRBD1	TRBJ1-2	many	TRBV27	TGTGCCAGCAGTTTATCGACAGGGAACTATGGCTACACCTTC	CASSLSTGNYGYTF
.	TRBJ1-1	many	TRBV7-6	TGTGCCAGCAGCTTAGGCAGCAACTTAAACACTGAAGCTTTCTTT	CASSLGSNLNTEAFF
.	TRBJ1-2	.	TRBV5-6	TGTGCCAGCAGGGAAGGATCGCTTGGCTACACCTTC	CASREGSLGYTF
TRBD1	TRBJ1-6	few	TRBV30	TGTGCCTGGATGGACGGAGGAGGGGGCGTAAATTCACCCCTCCACTTT	CAWMDGGGGVNSPLHF
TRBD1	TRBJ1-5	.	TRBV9	TGTGCCAGCAATGAAGGACAGGGAAATCAGCCCCAGCATTTT	CASNEGQGNQPQHF
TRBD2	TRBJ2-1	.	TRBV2	TGTGCCAGCAGTGAATTTCTAGCGGCTAGCTCCTACAATGAGCAGTTCTTC	CASSEFLAASSYNEQFF
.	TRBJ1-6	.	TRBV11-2	TGTGCCAGCAGCTTCATGGCCGATTCTTTTAATTCACCCCTCCACTTT	CASSFMADSFNSPLHF
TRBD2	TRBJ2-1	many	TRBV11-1	TGTGCCAGCACCCTAGAGCGGGGGGGGAATGAGCAGTTCTTC	CASTLERGGNEQFF
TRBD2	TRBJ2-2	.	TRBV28	TGTGCCAGCAGTGGGAGGGTCACCGGGGAGCTGTTTTTT	CASSGRVTGELFF
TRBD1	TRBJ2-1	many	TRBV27	TGTGCCAGCAGTTTTGGACAGGGGACCTACAATGAGCAGTTCTTC	CASSFGQGTYNEQFF
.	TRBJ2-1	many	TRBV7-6	TGTGCCAGCAGCACCGACCTGTCGGCGGTGAATGAGCAGTTCTTC	CASSTDLSAVNEQFF
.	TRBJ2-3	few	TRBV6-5	TGTGCCAGCACGGAGTTGGATACGCAGTATTTT	CASTELDTQYF
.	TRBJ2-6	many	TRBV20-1	TGCAGTGCTAGGAATCTTGGGGTTGACTCTGGGGCCAACGTCCTGACTTTC	CSARNLGVDSGANVLTF
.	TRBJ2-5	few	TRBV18	TGTGCCAGCTCACCTAATGGCGGGATCCAAGAGACCCAGTACTTC	CASSPNGGIQETQYF
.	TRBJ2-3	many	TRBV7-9	TGTGCCAGCAGCTTAGCGGGCCCGACAGGGACTAGCACAGATACGCAGTATTTT	CASSLAGPTGTSTDTQYF
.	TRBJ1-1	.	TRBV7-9	TGTGCCAGCAGCCGTGGGGGGGTTTCAACTGAAGCTTTCTTT	CASSRGGVSTEAFF
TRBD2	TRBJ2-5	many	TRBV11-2	TGTGCCAGCAGCTTGGCGGGAGGGAACCAAGAGACCCAGTACTTC	CASSLAGGNQETQYF
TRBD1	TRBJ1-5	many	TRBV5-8	TGTGCCAGCAGCTTGGGTGACAGGGTCAATCAGCCCCAGCATTTT	CASSLGDRVNQPQHF
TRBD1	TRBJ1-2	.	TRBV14	TGTGCCAGCAGCCAAGTGGCGTCAGGGGGGCCCTATGGCTACACCTTC	CASSQVASGGPYGYTF
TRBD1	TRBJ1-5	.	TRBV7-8	TGTGTAAGCAGCACAGGGGCATCAAATCAGCCCCAGCATTTT	CVSSTGASNQPQHF
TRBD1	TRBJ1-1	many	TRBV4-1	TGCGCCAGCAGCCTAAACAGGGGGAACACTGAAGCTTTCTTT	CASSLNRGNTEAFF
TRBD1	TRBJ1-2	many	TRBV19	TGTGCCAGTAGTAGACCCGGGACAGGCGACTATGGCTACACCTTC	CASSRPGTGDYGYTF
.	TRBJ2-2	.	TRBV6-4	TGTGCCAGCAGTGACCCCTTTCCCGGCAAGCAGAACACCGGGGAGCTGTTTTTT	CASSDPFPGKQNTGELFF
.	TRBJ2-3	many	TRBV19	TGTGCCAGTAGTATCACCGACGCGGGCCACGCGGCAGATACGCAGTATTTT	CASSITDAGHAADTQYF
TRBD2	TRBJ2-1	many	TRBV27	TGTGCCACCGGAGGCGGGGGGGGGAATGAGCAGTTCTTC	CATGGGGGNEQFF
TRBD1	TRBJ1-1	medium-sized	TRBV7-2	TGTGCCAGCAGCTTTTATTCGGGACAGGAAGCTTTCTTT	CASSFYSGQEAFF
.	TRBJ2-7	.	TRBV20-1	TGCAGTGCTAGTTTTCGGGAGTTTATCGACGAGCAGTACTTC	CSASFREFIDEQYF
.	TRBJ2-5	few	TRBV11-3	TGTGCCAGCAGCTTCCCGGACGGTCAAGAGACCCAGTACTTC	CASSFPDGQETQYF
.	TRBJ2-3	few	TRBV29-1	TGCAGCGTTGGGGGAACACTAGCCGATAGCACAGATACGCAGTATTTT	CSVGGTLADSTDTQYF
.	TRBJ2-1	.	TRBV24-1	TGTGCCACCTACGACTTTACTAACAATGAGCAGTTCTTC	CATYDFTNNEQFF
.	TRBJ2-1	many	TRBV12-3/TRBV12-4	TGTGCCAGCAGTTTTGAAGCTGATGAGCAGTTCTTC	CASSFEADEQFF
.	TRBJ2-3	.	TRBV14	TGTGCCAGCAGCCAAGATCGGGGGGCCGCAGATACGCAGTATTTT	CASSQDRGAADTQYF
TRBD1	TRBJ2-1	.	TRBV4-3	TGCGCCAGCAGCCAAGATGCCCCAGCAGGGGGCCTTCTGGAGCAGTTCTTC	CASSQDAPAGGLLEQFF
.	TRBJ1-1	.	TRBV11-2	TGTGCCAGCAGCGAACAAGAAGCTTTCTTT	CASSEQEAFF
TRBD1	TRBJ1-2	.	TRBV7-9	TGTGCCAGCAGCGGACGGGACAGAAACTATGGCTACACCTTC	CASSGRDRNYGYTF
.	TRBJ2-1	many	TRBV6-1	TGTGCCACGCGCTTCCAAGTACTAATGGCCGATGAGCAGTTCTTC	CATRFQVLMADEQFF
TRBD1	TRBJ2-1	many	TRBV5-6	TGTGCCAGCAGCTTGGTACAGGGACAGGCGAGGGAGCAGTTCTTC	CASSLVQGQAREQFF
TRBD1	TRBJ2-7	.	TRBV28	TGTGCCAGCAGTTCTGACAGGGCCTCCTACGAGCAGTACTTC	CASSSDRASYEQYF
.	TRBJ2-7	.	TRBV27	TGTGCCAGCAGTTTATCTGCCGCTTTCGACTCCTACGAGCAGTACTTC	CASSLSAAFDSYEQYF
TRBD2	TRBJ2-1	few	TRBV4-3	TGCGCCAGCAGCCAGGGACTAGCGGGGGTCAATGAGCAGTTCTTC	CASSQGLAGVNEQFF
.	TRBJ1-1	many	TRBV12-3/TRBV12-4	TGTGCCAGCAGCCCGGGAGAGGGCAAAGCTTTCTTT	CASSPGEGKAFF
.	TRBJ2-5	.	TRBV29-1	TGCAGCGTTGTAGGGGTGGCGACCCAGTACTTC	CSVVGVATQYF
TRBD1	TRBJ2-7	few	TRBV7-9	TGTGCCAGTGCCGGGACAGGGGCCTACGAGCAGTACTTC	CASAGTGAYEQYF
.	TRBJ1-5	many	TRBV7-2	TGTGCCAGCAGCTTAAAGTTGGGCAATCAGCCCCAGCATTTT	CASSLKLGNQPQHF
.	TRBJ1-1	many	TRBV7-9	TGTGCCAGCAGCCCCCACCGGGCCAAGGCGGACACTGAAGCTTTCTTT	CASSPHRAKADTEAFF